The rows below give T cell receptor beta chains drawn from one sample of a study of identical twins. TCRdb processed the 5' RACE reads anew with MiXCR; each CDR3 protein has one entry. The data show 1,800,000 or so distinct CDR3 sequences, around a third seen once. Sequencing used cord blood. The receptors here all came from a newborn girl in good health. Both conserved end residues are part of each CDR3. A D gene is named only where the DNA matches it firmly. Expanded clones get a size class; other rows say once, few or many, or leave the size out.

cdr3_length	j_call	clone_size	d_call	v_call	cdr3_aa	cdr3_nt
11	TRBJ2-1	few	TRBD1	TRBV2	CANRQGYEQFF	TGTGCCAACCGACAGGGTTATGAGCAGTTCTTC
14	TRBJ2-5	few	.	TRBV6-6	CASSLSWVKETQYF	TGTGCCAGCAGCCTTTCTTGGGTTAAAGAGACCCAGTACTTC
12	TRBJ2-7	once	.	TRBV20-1	CSAAKSGYEQYF	TGCAGTGCCGCAAAGTCCGGCTACGAGCAGTACTTC
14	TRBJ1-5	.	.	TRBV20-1	CSARVLSRHQPQHF	TGCAGTGCTAGAGTATTGAGCAGGCATCAGCCCCAGCATTTT
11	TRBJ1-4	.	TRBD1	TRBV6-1	CASRTGKKLFF	TGTGCCAGCAGGACAGGGAAAAAACTGTTTTTT
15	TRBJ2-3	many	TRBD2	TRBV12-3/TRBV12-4	CASSPSGGRTDTQYF	TGTGCCAGCAGTCCTAGCGGGGGGAGGACAGATACGCAGTATTTT
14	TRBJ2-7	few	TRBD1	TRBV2	CASSDQGQGYEQYF	TGTGCCAGCAGTGATCAGGGACAGGGCTACGAGCAGTACTTC
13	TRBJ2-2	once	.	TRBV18	CASSPKSTGELFF	TGTGCCAGCTCACCAAAGAGCACCGGGGAGCTGTTTTTT
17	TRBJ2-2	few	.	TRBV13	CASYPKGFPTNTGELFF	TGTGCCAGCTACCCGAAGGGCTTCCCAACCAACACCGGGGAGCTGTTTTTT
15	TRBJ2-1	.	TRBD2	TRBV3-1	CASSQVLTSGREQFF	TGTGCCAGCAGCCAAGTCCTGACTAGCGGGCGGGAGCAGTTCTTC
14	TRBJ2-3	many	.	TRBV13	CASSSLQRADTQYF	TGTGCCAGCAGCAGCCTACAAAGAGCGGATACGCAGTATTTT
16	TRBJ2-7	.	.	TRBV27	CASRVWGPESSYEQYF	TGTGCCAGCAGGGTTTGGGGTCCCGAAAGCTCCTACGAGCAGTACTTC
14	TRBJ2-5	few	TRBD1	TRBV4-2	CASSRNRGEDEQYF	TGTGCCAGCAGCCGCAACAGGGGTGAGGATGAGCAGTACTTC
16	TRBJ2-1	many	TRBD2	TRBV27	CASSLSGASSYNEQFF	TGTGCCAGCAGTTTAAGCGGGGCGAGCTCCTACAATGAGCAGTTCTTC
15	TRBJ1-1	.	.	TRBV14	CASSQETALNTEAFF	TGTGCCAGCAGCCAAGAGACAGCTCTGAACACTGAAGCTTTCTTT
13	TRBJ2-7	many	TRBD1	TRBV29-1	CSVVGQGIYEQYF	TGCAGCGTTGTAGGACAGGGTATCTACGAGCAGTACTTC
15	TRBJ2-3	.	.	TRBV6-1	CVLRLGGTYTDTQYF	TGTGTCCTGAGGTTAGGGGGAACCTACACAGATACGCAGTATTTT
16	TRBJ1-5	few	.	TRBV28	CASSLWDGSRGQPQHF	TGTGCCAGCAGTTTATGGGACGGTAGCAGGGGTCAGCCCCAGCATTTT
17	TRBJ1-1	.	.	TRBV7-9	CASSLGGARDLNTEAFF	TGTGCCAGCAGCTTAGGAGGTGCCAGGGATTTGAACACTGAAGCTTTCTTT
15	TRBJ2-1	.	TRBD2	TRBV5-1	CASSFRLANKNEQFF	TGCGCCAGCAGCTTTAGACTAGCGAACAAGAATGAGCAGTTCTTC
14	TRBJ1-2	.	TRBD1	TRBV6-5	CASTDGTDSYGYTF	TGTGCCAGCACCGACGGGACAGATTCTTATGGCTACACCTTC
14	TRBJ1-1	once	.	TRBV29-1	CSVPRGGRNTEAFF	TGCAGCGTGCCCCGGGGGGGGAGGAACACTGAAGCTTTCTTT
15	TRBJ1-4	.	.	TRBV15	CATSRGKFGDEKLFF	TGTGCCACCAGCAGAGGAAAATTCGGGGATGAAAAACTGTTTTTT
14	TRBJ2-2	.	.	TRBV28	CASSFALVGGELFF	TGTGCCAGCAGTTTTGCGCTAGTGGGCGGGGAGCTGTTTTTT
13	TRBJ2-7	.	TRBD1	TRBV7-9	CASSYDRAHEQYF	TGTGCCAGCAGCTACGACAGGGCCCACGAGCAGTACTTC
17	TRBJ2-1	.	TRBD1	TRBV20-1	CSARSTGTGGSYNEQFF	TGCAGTGCTAGATCGACCGGGACAGGGGGCTCCTACAATGAGCAGTTCTTC
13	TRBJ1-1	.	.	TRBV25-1	CASSEYGSGEAFF	TGTGCCAGCAGTGAATATGGTTCAGGGGAAGCTTTCTTT
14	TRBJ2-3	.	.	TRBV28	CASSLTDARGTQYF	TGTGCCAGCAGTTTGACGGACGCCCGGGGAACGCAGTATTTT
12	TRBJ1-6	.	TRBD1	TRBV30	CAWTGGNSPLHF	TGTGCCTGGACAGGGGGCAATTCACCCCTCCACTTT
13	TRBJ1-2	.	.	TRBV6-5	CASVRGPNYGYTF	TGTGCCAGCGTGAGAGGCCCTAACTATGGCTACACCTTC
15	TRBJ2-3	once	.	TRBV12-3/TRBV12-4	CASSLNGLRTDTQYF	TGTGCCAGCAGTTTAAATGGGCTCCGCACAGATACGCAGTATTTT
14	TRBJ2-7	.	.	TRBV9	CASSVVQGRYEQYF	TGTGCCAGCAGCGTAGTGCAGGGGCGCTACGAGCAGTACTTC
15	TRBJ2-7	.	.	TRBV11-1	CASSYGRTNSYEQYF	TGTGCCAGCAGCTACGGGCGTACCAACTCCTACGAGCAGTACTTC